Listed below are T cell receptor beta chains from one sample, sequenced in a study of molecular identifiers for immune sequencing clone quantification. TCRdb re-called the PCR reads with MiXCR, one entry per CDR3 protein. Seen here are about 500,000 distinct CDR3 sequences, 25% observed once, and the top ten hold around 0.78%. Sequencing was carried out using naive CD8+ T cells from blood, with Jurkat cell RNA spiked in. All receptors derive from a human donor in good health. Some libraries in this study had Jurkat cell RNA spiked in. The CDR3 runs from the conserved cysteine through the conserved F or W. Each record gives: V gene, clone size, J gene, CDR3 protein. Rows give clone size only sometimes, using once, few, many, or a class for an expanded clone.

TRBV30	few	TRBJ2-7	CAWSADRGPSYEQYF
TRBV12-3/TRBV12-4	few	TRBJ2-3	CASSHSGGPGDTQYF
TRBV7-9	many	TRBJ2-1	CASSLPGLAGGPSEQFF
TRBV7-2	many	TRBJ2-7	CASSRETSGFYEQYF
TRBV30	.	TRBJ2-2	CAWLLGAHGELFF
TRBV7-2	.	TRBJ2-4	CASSLEMGTKNIRYF
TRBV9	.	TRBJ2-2	CASSGRYAGELFF
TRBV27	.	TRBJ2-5	CASSLLFGEATQYF
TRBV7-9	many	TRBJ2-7	CASSVGLAGPYEQYF
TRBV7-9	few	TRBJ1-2	CASSFGAGGISDYGYTF
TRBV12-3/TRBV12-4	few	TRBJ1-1	CASSFVSTEAFF
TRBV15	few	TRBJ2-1	CATSSSRTSGHEQFF
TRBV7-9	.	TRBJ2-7	CASSLSGTLYEQYF
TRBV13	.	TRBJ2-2	CASSLVDRGITGELFF
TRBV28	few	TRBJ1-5	CASSPLEVAGSNQPQHF
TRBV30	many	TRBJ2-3	CAWSPGDRTDTQYF
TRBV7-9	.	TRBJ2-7	CASSLAFGLAGNEQYF
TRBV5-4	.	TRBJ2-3	CASSLGLAGDLDTQYF
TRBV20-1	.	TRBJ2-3	CSARDLLAGLTDTQYF
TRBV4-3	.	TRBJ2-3	CASSPSPSASTDTQYF
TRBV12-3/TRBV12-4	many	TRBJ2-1	CASSDWDLNNAEEQFF
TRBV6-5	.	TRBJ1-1	CASSDLPGPMDLEAFF
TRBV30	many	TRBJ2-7	CALDGVGYPYEQYF
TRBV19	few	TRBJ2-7	CASSIKGTYEQYF
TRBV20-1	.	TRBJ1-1	CSARKGQTSLLSTEAFF
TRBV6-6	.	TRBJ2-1	CASGYLTGGKNEQFF
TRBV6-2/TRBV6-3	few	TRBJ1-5	CASSDLPGNQPQHF
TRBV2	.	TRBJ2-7	CASREGLADSYEQYF
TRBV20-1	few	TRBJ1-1	CSARDLNSGTLTEAFF
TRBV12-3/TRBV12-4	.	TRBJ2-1	CASSGGSSKNEQFF
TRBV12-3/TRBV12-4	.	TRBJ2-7	CASSAGAPNEQYF
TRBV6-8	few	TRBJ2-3	CASSSNYRDRALVGTDTQYF
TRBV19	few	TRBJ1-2	CASNKRGLQGEDYGYTF